The source of this T cell receptor (beta chain) is a study of vaccination and CD4 T cells after COVID-19. Study-wide background: Researchers treated control cultures with a CEFX pool, an HIV-1 Nef pool, or no peptide.

Study-wide points: Spike mono-reactivity marked 304 of 307 vaccine-specific clones in convalescent patients. Early post-infection timepoints were not included, and relatively few convalescent patients were studied.

Notes on this clonotype: Its antigen remains unknown.

Treatment specified: approximately 11-day PBMC culture with coronavirus spike peptide pools or control peptides (ViraFEST assay). Cultured CD4+ T-cell DNA underwent Oncomine TCR Beta short-read sequencing. In this case, cultured CD4+ T cells provided the extracted genomic DNA. TCRdb re-called the PCR reads through MiXCR, storing one row per CDR3 protein. The data hold some 20,000 distinct CDR3 sequences, with roughly 43% observed a single time. The germline gives CDR1 MDHEN, CDR2 SYDVKM. Trimming took 0 bases from V and 0 from J, leaving 6 bases between them. There are 14 residues in the CDR3. The chain is built from TRBV28 and TRBJ2-7, with a possible D match to TRBD1 (5 bases). The receptor comes from a human donor who had recovered from COVID-19. Sequenced material: CD4+ T cells from blood, cultured in vitro, taken after SARS-CoV-2 vaccination. CDR3 loop: CASSLWDTSYEQYF. In DNA, the CDR3 is TGTGCCAGCAGTTTATGGGACACCTCCTACGAGCAGTACTTC. The full variable domain, completed using reference TRBV28 and TRBJ2-7, is DVKVTQSSRYLVKRTGEKVFLECVQDMDHENMFWYRQDPGLGLRLIYFSYDVKMKEKGDIPEGYSVSREKKERFSLILESASTNQTSMYLCASSLWDTSYEQYFGPGTRLTVT.